This is a list of T cell receptor beta chains from one sample in a study of cytomegalovirus exposure and HLA in healthy donors. Here immunoSEQ multiplex PCR was the method, and the copy in TCRdb shows in-frame clones only, minus some. The sample lists about 90,000 clones, more than 60% seen once, with approximately 3% in the top ten. The sample consisted of PBMCs. All receptors derive from a man aged 30 to 45 in good health and CMV-seronegative. The CDR3 runs from the conserved cysteine through the conserved F or W. The D gene is left open where the match is weak. Not every row has a clone size; where given, it reads once, few, many or a size class.

j_call,clone_size,v_call,d_call,cdr3_aa,cdr3_nt
TRBJ1-1,NA,TRBV9,NA,CASSVGGWANTEAFF,TGTGCCAGCAGCGTAGGTGGATGGGCGAACACTGAAGCTTTCTTT
TRBJ2-1,NA,TRBV18,TRBD2,CASSPRGSGDGTEQFF,TGTGCCAGCTCACCCCGGGGTAGCGGGGATGGGACTGAGCAGTTCTTC
TRBJ2-3,NA,TRBV18,TRBD1,CASSPGTGTDTQYF,TGTGCCAGCTCACCAGGGACAGGGACAGATACGCAGTATTTT
TRBJ2-7,NA,TRBV6-1,NA,CASSEASGSSYEQYF,TGTGCCAGCAGTGAAGCTAGCGGTTCCTCCTACGAGCAGTACTTC
TRBJ2-7,NA,TRBV29-1,TRBD1,CSVGQRGMGEQYF,TGCAGCGTGGGACAGAGGGGCATGGGGGAGCAGTACTTC
TRBJ2-2,NA,TRBV28,NA,CASSRPRDKNTGELFF,TGTGCCAGCAGCCGACCCCGGGACAAGAACACCGGGGAGCTGTTTTTT
TRBJ1-1,NA,TRBV29-1,TRBD1,CSVAGRGSTEAFF,TGCAGCGTTGCTGGCAGGGGGTCCACTGAAGCTTTCTTT
TRBJ2-1,NA,TRBV27,TRBD1,CASSFRAGGSEQFF,TGTGCCAGCAGTTTCAGGGCAGGGGGTTCTGAGCAGTTCTTC
TRBJ1-1,once,TRBV6-6,NA,CATRSGGSNTEAFF,TGTGCCACGAGGTCGGGGGGATCAAACACTGAAGCTTTCTTT
TRBJ2-1,NA,TRBV4-2,TRBD1,CASSAPGQGANEQFF,TGTGCCAGCAGCGCGCCGGGACAGGGGGCTAATGAGCAGTTCTTC
TRBJ2-2,NA,TRBV10-1,NA,CASSGPRGDTGELFF,TGCGCCAGCAGTGGTCCCAGGGGAGACACCGGGGAGCTGTTTTTT
TRBJ1-1,NA,TRBV7-2,TRBD1,CASSLQQGENTEAFF,TGTGCCAGCAGCCTACAACAGGGGGAGAACACTGAAGCTTTCTTT
TRBJ2-7,few,TRBV6-5,TRBD2,CASSTVAGGPREQYF,TGTGCCAGCAGTACCGTAGCGGGGGGGCCGAGGGAGCAGTACTTC
TRBJ1-3,medium-sized,TRBV7-9,NA,CASSPRGDSGNTIYF,TGTGCCAGCAGCCCCCGCGGAGACTCTGGAAACACCATATATTTT
TRBJ2-5,NA,TRBV5-6,NA,CASSLRTLGGETQYF,TGTGCCAGCAGCTTGAGGACTCTGGGTGGGGAGACCCAGTACTTC
TRBJ2-7,few,TRBV4-1,TRBD2,CASSLHSGDGQTREQYF,TGCGCCAGCAGCCTCCATAGCGGGGACGGTCAAACACGGGAGCAGTACTTC
TRBJ1-2,NA,TRBV30,TRBD1,CAWSLTGGYGYTF,TGTGCCTGGAGTTTAACAGGGGGCTATGGCTACACCTTC
TRBJ2-7,NA,TRBV7-6,NA,CASSLAPTGRYEQYF,TGTGCCAGCAGCTTAGCGCCGACAGGGAGGTACGAGCAGTACTTC
TRBJ1-1,NA,TRBV14,NA,CASSQDPWNRVVPEAFF,TGTGCCAGCAGCCAAGATCCATGGAACAGGGTGGTACCTGAAGCTTTCTTT
TRBJ1-2,few,TRBV2,NA,CASSERGQTNYGYTF,TGTGCCAGCAGTGAACGGGGTCAAACTAACTATGGCTACACCTTC
TRBJ1-2,NA,TRBV5-6,NA,CASSLVQSFNGYTF,TGTGCCAGCAGCTTGGTACAGAGCTTCAATGGCTACACCTTC
TRBJ2-6,NA,TRBV4-2,NA,CASSQGGETSGANVLTF,TGTGCCAGCAGCCAAGGGGGCGAAACCTCTGGGGCCAACGTCCTGACTTTC
TRBJ1-1,many,TRBV4-1,NA,CASSQGEGNTEAFF,TGCGCCAGCAGCCAAGGGGAGGGCAACACTGAAGCTTTCTTT
TRBJ1-1,NA,TRBV5-1,NA,CASSHDQGNTEAFF,TGCGCCAGCAGCCACGACCAGGGTAACACTGAAGCTTTCTTT
TRBJ1-1,NA,TRBV5-6,NA,CASSLMDRNTEAFF,TGTGCCAGCAGCTTGATGGACAGAAACACTGAAGCTTTCTTT
TRBJ1-2,NA,TRBV5-1,TRBD1,CASSLIQGRRGYTF,TGCGCCAGCAGCTTAATACAGGGGCGGAGAGGCTACACCTTC
TRBJ1-3,once,TRBV7-2,NA,CASSSPRDGNTIYF,TGTGCCAGCAGCTCACCGAGGGATGGAAACACCATATATTTT
TRBJ2-5,few,TRBV19,NA,CASSPRTLSETQYF,TGTGCCAGTAGTCCCCGGACACTATCGGAGACCCAGTACTTC
TRBJ1-2,NA,TRBV4-2,NA,CASSPLEGNYGYTF,TGTGCCAGCAGCCCCCTGGAGGGCAACTATGGCTACACCTTC
TRBJ2-7,NA,TRBV7-9,NA,CASSLDRQGLSYEQYF,TGTGCCAGCAGCTTAGATAGGCAGGGCCTATCCTACGAGCAGTACTTC
TRBJ1-2,NA,TRBV9,NA,CASSVDSVTNYGYTF,TGTGCCAGCAGCGTTGACAGCGTTACTAACTATGGCTACACCTTC
TRBJ1-1,NA,TRBV30,NA,CAWSTTEAFF,TGTGCCTGGAGTACTACTGAAGCTTTCTTT
TRBJ2-2,NA,TRBV27,NA,CASSPRPGGTGELFF,TGTGCCAGCAGTCCGCGGCCAGGAGGTACCGGGGAGCTGTTTTTT
TRBJ2-5,NA,TRBV5-4,TRBD2,CASSFPRLAGEAETQYF,TGTGCCAGCAGCTTTCCCCGACTAGCGGGGGAGGCTGAGACCCAGTACTTC
TRBJ2-2,many,TRBV4-1,NA,CASSQESRVLTGELFF,TGCGCCAGCAGCCAAGAATCCAGGGTACTCACCGGGGAGCTGTTTTTT
TRBJ1-1,NA,TRBV5-4,TRBD1,CASSPRTGVNTEAFF,TGTGCCAGCAGCCCACGGACAGGGGTAAACACTGAAGCTTTCTTT
TRBJ1-5,few,TRBV10-2,NA,CASSEWGQPHQPQHF,TGCGCCAGCAGTGAGTGGGGGCAGCCGCATCAGCCCCAGCATTTT
TRBJ2-5,once,TRBV7-2,TRBD1,CASSLDGRGQETQYF,TGTGCCAGCAGCTTAGACGGCAGGGGGCAAGAGACCCAGTACTTC
TRBJ1-5,NA,TRBV28,NA,CASSSWTSGNQPQHF,TGTGCCAGCAGTTCATGGACCAGCGGCAATCAGCCCCAGCATTTT
TRBJ1-1,NA,TRBV2,NA,CASRTDNTEAFF,TGTGCCAGCCGGACAGATAACACTGAAGCTTTCTTT
TRBJ2-2,NA,TRBV5-6,TRBD2,CASSFGLANTGELFF,TGTGCCAGCAGCTTCGGACTAGCGAACACCGGGGAGCTGTTTTTT
TRBJ1-5,few,TRBV30,NA,CAWTGQLNQPQHF,TGTGCCTGGACTGGACAGCTCAATCAGCCCCAGCATTTT
TRBJ1-5,NA,TRBV19,NA,CASSISPQTVYSNQPQHF,TGTGCCAGTAGTATATCCCCCCAGACAGTTTATAGCAATCAGCCCCAGCATTTT
TRBJ1-6,NA,TRBV30,TRBD1,CAWIRPGTGNSPLHF,TGTGCCTGGATTCGACCCGGGACAGGGAATTCACCCCTCCACTTT
TRBJ2-6,few,TRBV29-1,NA,CSAQGSGSSGANVLTF,TGCAGCGCCCAGGGTTCCGGGAGCTCTGGGGCCAACGTCCTGACTTTC
TRBJ2-7,NA,TRBV23-1,TRBD2,CASSQSLLTSGSYEQYF,TGCGCCAGCAGTCAATCGCTCTTGACTAGCGGTAGTTACGAGCAGTACTTC
TRBJ2-7,NA,TRBV29-1,NA,CSVARDYEQYF,TGCAGCGTTGCCAGGGACTACGAGCAGTACTTC
TRBJ2-1,few,TRBV29-1,TRBD1,CSVEGTGSRLIRNEQFF,TGCAGCGTTGAGGGGACAGGGTCGAGGCTAATACGCAATGAGCAGTTCTTC
TRBJ2-5,NA,TRBV5-1,NA,CASSLFSSETQYF,TGCGCCAGCAGCTTGTTTAGCTCCGAGACCCAGTACTTC
TRBJ1-1,NA,TRBV7-2,NA,CASSLTARTEAFF,TGTGCCAGCAGCTTGACAGCTCGCACTGAAGCTTTCTTT
TRBJ2-3,NA,TRBV27,NA,CASRTTDTQYF,TGTGCCAGCAGGACAACAGATACGCAGTATTTT
TRBJ1-2,once,TRBV18,TRBD1,CASSSAGQGGYGYTF,TGTGCCAGCTCCTCCGCCGGACAGGGTGGCTATGGCTACACCTTC
TRBJ2-7,NA,TRBV2,NA,CASINPAYEQYF,TGTGCCAGCATAAACCCAGCCTACGAGCAGTACTTC
TRBJ1-1,NA,TRBV29-1,NA,CSVGRQGSAEAFF,TGCAGCGTTGGACGGCAGGGAAGCGCTGAAGCTTTCTTT
TRBJ2-3,NA,TRBV10-2,TRBD2,CASSTGTSHYADTQYF,TGCGCCAGCAGTACCGGGACTAGTCATTATGCAGATACGCAGTATTTT
TRBJ1-2,NA,TRBV5-6,TRBD1,CASSWDRGHGYTF,TGTGCCAGCAGCTGGGACAGGGGGCATGGCTACACCTTC